One sample yielded the 5 T cell receptor beta chains listed below, sequenced in a study of control samples from healthy donors and cancer patients. This table comes from immunoSEQ multiplex PCR, and its TCRdb copy is limited to in-frame clones, with some not included. The table has around 75,000 clones, over 80% seen once; the top ten hold nearly 6%. The specimen sequenced was blood. These receptors all come from a woman in her sixties or seventies in good health.

The chain uses TRBV7-3 and TRBJ2-1, with a weak D call TRBD2 (6 bases). Germline V CDR1 and CDR2: SGHTA, FQGTGA. Trimming removed 5 bases at V and 9 bases at J, with 14 bases between. The CDR3 loop spans 13 amino acids. CDR3 amino acids: CASSATSRGEQFF. The CDR3, as DNA: TGTGCCAGCAGCGCGACTAGTCGGGGTGAGCAGTTCTTC.

The chain joins TRBV28 to TRBJ1-2; D gene uncertain. This CDR3 spans 10 amino acids. Germline CDR1 reads MDHEN; CDR2 reads SYDVKM. V was shortened by 10 bases and J by 5 bases, with 8 bases between the two germline ends. CDR3 coding DNA: TGTGCCACTCAGCGGTATGGCTACACCTTC. Amino acids: CATQRYGYTF.

This chain connects TRBV19 to TRBJ1-5; no firm D call. This CDR3 is 12 amino acids long. The V end lost 5 bases, the J end lost 2 bases, and 4 bases lay between the germline ends. The V gene's germline CDR1 is LNHDA and CDR2 SQIVND (reference sequence). This CDR3 is CASSGGNQPQHF. Written as DNA, the CDR3 is TGTGCCAGTAGTGGGGGCAATCAGCCCCAGCATTTT.

CDR3 sequence: CASSGGQGDTEAFF. The CDR3 DNA reads as TGTGCCAGCAGCGGAGGACAGGGGGACACTGAAGCTTTCTTT. The chain employs TRBV5-8 and TRBJ1-1, with 10 bases fitting TRBD1. Germline trimming cut 4 bases from V and 3 bases from J; bases unmatched to any gene: 3. Germline V gene lookup returns CDR1 SGHTS and CDR2 YDEGEE. This CDR3 region has 14 residues.

This chain uses TRBV7-2 with TRBJ2-1, with 8 bases that match TRBD2. With 3 bases clipped from V and 4 bases from J, the junction kept 5 bases outside the gene matches. Germline CDR1 reads SGHTA; CDR2 reads FQGNSA. The CDR3 is made up of 15 amino acids. The CDR3: CASSFAGGYYNEQFF. CDR3 in DNA: TGTGCCAGCAGCTTTGCGGGAGGTTATTACAATGAGCAGTTCTTC.